This T cell receptor beta chain was identified during a study of blood T cell repertoires in COVID-19. About the study: Material from acute and convalescent COVID-19 was sourced from the United States, Italy and Spain. PBMCs, B-cell-depleted T cells, or T cells were the source of the cDNA or gDNA that made up the material.

Trimming pared 4 bases from V and 2 bases from J, leaving 15 bases between. The CDR3 totals 16 residues. The germline V gene encodes CDR1 LGHDT and CDR2 YNNKEL (reference sequence). Original data processing: Nucleated cell number was recorded as an estimate derived from reference gene primer amplification. Using immunoSEQ multiplex PCR, the repertoire was profiled, and TCRdb retains in-frame clones only, with some absent. V and J calls and clone size are copied from that table; D and trimming were computed from the DNA. The data hold roughly 52,000 clones, with roughly nine tenths observed a single time.

Sequenced material: peripheral blood. This receptor was obtained from a woman older than 75 with acute or convalescent COVID-19. The gene calls are TRBV3-1 (or the pseudogene TRBV3-2) and TRBJ1-3, with D unclear. DNA of the CDR3: TGTGCCAGCAGCCCGCAATGGAGGATCGCTGGAAACACCATATATTTT. Residues: CASSPQWRIAGNTIYF.